Reported below is one TCR beta chain. Its antigen remains unknown. This record belongs to a study of cytomegalovirus exposure and HLA in healthy donors. Overall study results and limits: TRBV6-2, TRBV6-3 and some other V segments were excluded as indistinguishable.

It was with 60 Vbeta and 13 Jbeta primers that the PCR ran. Assay used: immunoSEQ multiplex PCR; TCRdb lists only in-frame clones, some missing. The ten top clones account for around 2.5%, within a sample of about 75,000 clones. Germline V gene lookup returns CDR1 LGHNA and CDR2 YNFKEQ. CDR3 size: 16 residues. Trimming pared 3 bases from V and 1 base from J, leaving 13 bases between. The genes are TRBV4-2 and TRBJ2-4, with D perhaps matching TRBD2 (5 bases). Sequences were obtained from PBMCs. The sequence was obtained from a man in his forties or fifties in good health and CMV-seronegative. CDR3 coding DNA: TGTGCCAGCAGCCAGGGCGCGGGTTTGGCCAAAAACATTCAGTACTTC. The encoded protein is CASSQGAGLAKNIQYF.